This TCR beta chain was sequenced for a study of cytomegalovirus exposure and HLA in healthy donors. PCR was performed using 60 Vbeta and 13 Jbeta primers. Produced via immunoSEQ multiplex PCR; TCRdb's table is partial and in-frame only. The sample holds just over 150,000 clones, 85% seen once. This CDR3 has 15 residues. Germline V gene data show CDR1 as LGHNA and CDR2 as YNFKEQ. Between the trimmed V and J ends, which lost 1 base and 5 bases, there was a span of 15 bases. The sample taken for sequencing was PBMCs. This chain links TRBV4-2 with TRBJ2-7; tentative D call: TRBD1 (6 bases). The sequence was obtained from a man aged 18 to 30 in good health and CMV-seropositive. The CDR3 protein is CASSQGTEQLDEQYF. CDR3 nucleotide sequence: TGTGCCAGCAGCCAAGGGACAGAACAGCTGGACGAGCAGTACTTC.